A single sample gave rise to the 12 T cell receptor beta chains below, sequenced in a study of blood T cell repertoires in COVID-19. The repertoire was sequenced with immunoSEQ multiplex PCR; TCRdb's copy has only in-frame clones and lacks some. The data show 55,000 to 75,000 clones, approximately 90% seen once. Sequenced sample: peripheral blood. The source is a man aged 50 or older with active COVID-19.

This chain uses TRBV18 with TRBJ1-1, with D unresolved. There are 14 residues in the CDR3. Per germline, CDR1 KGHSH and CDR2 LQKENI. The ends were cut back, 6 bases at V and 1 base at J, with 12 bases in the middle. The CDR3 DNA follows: TGTGCCAGCTCCCAGTCCCAAGAGAACACTGAAGCTTTCTTT. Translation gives CASSQSQENTEAFF.

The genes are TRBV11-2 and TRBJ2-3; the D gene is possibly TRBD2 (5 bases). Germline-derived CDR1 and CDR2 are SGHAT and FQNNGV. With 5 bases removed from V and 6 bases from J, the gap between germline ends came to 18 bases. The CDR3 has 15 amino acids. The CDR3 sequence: CASSQADGVRDTQYF. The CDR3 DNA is TGTGCCAGCAGCCAAGCGGACGGGGTGAGGGATACGCAGTATTTT. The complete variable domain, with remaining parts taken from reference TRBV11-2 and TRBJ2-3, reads EAGVAQSPRYKIIEKRQSVAFWCNPISGHATLYWYQQILGQGPKLLIQFQNNGVVDDSQLPKDRFSAERLKGVDSTLKIQPAKLEDSAVYLCASSQADGVRDTQYFGPGTRLTVL.

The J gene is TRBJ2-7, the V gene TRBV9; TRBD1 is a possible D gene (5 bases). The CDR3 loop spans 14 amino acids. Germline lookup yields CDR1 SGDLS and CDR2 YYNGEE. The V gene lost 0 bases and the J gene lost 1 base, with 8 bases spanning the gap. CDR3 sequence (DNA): TGTGCCAGCAGCGTAGAAACAGGTTCCTACGAGCAGTACTTC. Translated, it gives CASSVETGSYEQYF. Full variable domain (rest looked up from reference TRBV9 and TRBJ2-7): DSGVTQTPKHLITATGQRVTLRCSPRSGDLSVYWYQQSLDQGLQFLIQYYNGEERAKGNILERFSAQQFPDLHSELNLSSLELGDSALYFCASSVETGSYEQYFGPGTRLTVT.

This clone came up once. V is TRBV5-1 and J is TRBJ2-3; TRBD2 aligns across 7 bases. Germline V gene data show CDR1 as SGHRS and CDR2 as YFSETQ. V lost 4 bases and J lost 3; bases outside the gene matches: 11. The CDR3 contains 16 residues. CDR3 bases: TGCGCCAGCAGCGCGAACGGGGCGGGGGTGACAGATACGCAGTATTTT. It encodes CASSANGAGVTDTQYF. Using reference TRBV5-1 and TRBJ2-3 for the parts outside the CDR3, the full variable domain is KAGVTQTPRYLIKTRGQQVTLSCSPISGHRSVSWYQQTPGQGLQFLFEYFSETQRNKGNFPGRFSGRQFSNSRSEMNVSTLELGDSALYLCASSANGAGVTDTQYFGPGTRLTVL.

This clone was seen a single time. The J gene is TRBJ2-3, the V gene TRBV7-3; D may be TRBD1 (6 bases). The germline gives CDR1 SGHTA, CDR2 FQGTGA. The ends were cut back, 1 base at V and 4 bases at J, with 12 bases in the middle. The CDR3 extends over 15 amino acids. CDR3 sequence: CASSLSLSGADTQYF. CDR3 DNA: TGTGCCAGCAGCTTAAGTTTGTCAGGGGCAGATACGCAGTATTTT.

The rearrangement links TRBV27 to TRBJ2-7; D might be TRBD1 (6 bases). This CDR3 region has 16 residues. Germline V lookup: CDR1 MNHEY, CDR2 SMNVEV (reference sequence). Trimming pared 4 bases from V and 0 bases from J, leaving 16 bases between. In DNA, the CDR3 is TGTGCCAGCAGTTCAGGGGACCCGGGGTTCTCCTACGAGCAGTACTTC. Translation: CASSSGDPGFSYEQYF.

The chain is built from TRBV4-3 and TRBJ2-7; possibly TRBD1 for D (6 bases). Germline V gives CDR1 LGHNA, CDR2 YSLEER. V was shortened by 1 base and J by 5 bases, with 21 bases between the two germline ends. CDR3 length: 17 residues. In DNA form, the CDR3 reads TGCGCCAGCAGCCAAGTGGGGCACGGGACAAGGGGCGACGAGCAGTACTTC. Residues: CASSQVGHGTRGDEQYF.

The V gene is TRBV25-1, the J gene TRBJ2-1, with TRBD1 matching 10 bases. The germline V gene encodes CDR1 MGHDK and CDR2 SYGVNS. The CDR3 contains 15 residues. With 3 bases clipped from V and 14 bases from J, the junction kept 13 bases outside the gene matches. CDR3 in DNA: TGTGCCAGCAGTGAGGCTGGACAGGGGGGAAAAAGTAAGTTCTTC. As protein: CASSEAGQGGKSKFF.

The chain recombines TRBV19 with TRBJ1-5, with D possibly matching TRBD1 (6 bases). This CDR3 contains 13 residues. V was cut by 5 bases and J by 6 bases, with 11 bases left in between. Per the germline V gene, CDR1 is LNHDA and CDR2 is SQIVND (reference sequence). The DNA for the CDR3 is TGTGCCAGTAGTCCCCGGGACATTCAGCCCCAGCATTTT. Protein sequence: CASSPRDIQPQHF. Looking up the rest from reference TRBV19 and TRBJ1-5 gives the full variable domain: DGGITQSPKYLFRKEGQNVTLSCEQNLNHDAMYWYRQDPGQGLRLIYYSQIVNDFQKGDIAEGYSVSREKKESFPLTVTSAQKNPTAFYLCASSPRDIQPQHFGDGTRLSIL.

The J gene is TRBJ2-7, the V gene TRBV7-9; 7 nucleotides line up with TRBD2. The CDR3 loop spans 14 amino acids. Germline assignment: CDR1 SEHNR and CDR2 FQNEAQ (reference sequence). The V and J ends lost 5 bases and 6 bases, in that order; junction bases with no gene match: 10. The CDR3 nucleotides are TGTGCCAGCAGCATTGCGGGGGACCCACGCGAGCAGTACTTC. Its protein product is CASSIAGDPREQYF.

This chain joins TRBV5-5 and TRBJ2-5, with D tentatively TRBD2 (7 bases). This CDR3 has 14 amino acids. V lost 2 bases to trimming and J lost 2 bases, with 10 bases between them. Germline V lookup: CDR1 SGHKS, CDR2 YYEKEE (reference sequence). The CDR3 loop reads CASSLGGDQETQYF. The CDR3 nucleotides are TGTGCCAGCAGCTTAGGGGGGGATCAAGAGACCCAGTACTTC.

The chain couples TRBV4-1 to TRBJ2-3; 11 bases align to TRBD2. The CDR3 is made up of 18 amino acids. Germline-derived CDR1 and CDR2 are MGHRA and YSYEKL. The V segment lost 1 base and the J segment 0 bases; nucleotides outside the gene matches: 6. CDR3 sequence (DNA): TGCGCCAGCAGCCAAGGACTAGCGGGGCTTTTTAGCACAGATACGCAGTATTTT. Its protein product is CASSQGLAGLFSTDTQYF.